This is a list of T cell receptor beta chains from one sample in a study of cytotoxic CD8 clonotypes in ibrutinib-treated CLL. Libraries were prepared by immunoSEQ multiplex PCR; TCRdb keeps only in-frame clonotypes and omits some of them. Of almost 250,000 clones listed, 70% are singletons. This material consisted of PBMCs, taken after 24 months of ibrutinib treatment. These receptors were taken from a human donor with chronic lymphocytic leukemia. The CDR3 runs from the conserved cysteine through the conserved F or W. The D gene is left open where the match is weak. Clone size appears in some rows only: once, few, many, or a class for an expanded clone.

TRBV30	-	TRBJ2-1	few	TGTGCCTGGAGTGTGGCTAGTGAGCAGTTCTTC	CAWSVASEQFF
TRBV7-2	-	TRBJ2-7	-	TGTGCCAGCAGCTATGACCGCCGCCCCTCCTACGAGCAGTACTTC	CASSYDRRPSYEQYF
TRBV28	-	TRBJ1-5	-	TGTGCCAGCAGCCTGAGTGGGAGGGACAATCAGCCCCAGCATTTT	CASSLSGRDNQPQHF
TRBV29-1	TRBD1	TRBJ1-1	few	TGCAGCGTGGAACGGACAGGAGCCCTTATAGACACTGAAGCTTTCTTT	CSVERTGALIDTEAFF
TRBV18	TRBD2	TRBJ2-2	few	TGTGCCAGCTCACCGCGGGGGGCTGGCACCGGGGAGCTGTTTTTT	CASSPRGAGTGELFF
TRBV4-1	-	TRBJ2-5	-	TGCGCCAGCAGCCTAGGGGTATTCGAGACCCAGTACTTC	CASSLGVFETQYF
TRBV10-3	-	TRBJ2-3	-	TGTGCCATCAGTGACTTCAGGTCTAACACAGATACGCAGTATTTT	CAISDFRSNTDTQYF
TRBV4-1	-	TRBJ1-5	-	TGCGCCAGCAGCCAAGAGGGGGGGGGAAGCAATCAGCCCCAGCATTTT	CASSQEGGGSNQPQHF
TRBV7-3	-	TRBJ1-2	few	TGTGCCAGCAGCCCAGGCACAGGGACCTCGCATGGCTACACCTTC	CASSPGTGTSHGYTF
TRBV18	-	TRBJ2-3	-	TGTGCCAGCTCACTGGGGAATGCCCCCATCGATACGCAGTATTTT	CASSLGNAPIDTQYF
TRBV18	TRBD1	TRBJ1-5	few	TGTGCCAGCTCGCTGGGACAGAACGACAATCAGCCCCAGCATTTT	CASSLGQNDNQPQHF